The source of this TCR beta chain is a study of T cell changes during pregnancy in multiple sclerosis. Here immunoSEQ multiplex PCR was the method, and the copy in TCRdb shows in-frame clones only, minus some. Of about 50,000 clones detected, roughly 90% appear once; the ten largest clones hold about 0.6%. Per germline, CDR1 SGHAT and CDR2 FQNNGV. V gave up 6 bases and J gave up 1 base; unmatched junction bases: 6. The CDR3 covers 15 residues. The V gene is TRBV11-2, the J gene TRBJ2-1; 7 bases map to TRBD2. The clonotype originates from a female donor with multiple sclerosis, enrolled in a pregnancy study. The material was CD4+ T cells from peripheral blood mononuclear cells, obtained after pregnancy. The CDR3, as DNA: TGTGCCAGCAGGAGGTTAGCGGGTTCCTACAATGAGCAGTTCTTC. This sequence encodes CASRRLAGSYNEQFF.